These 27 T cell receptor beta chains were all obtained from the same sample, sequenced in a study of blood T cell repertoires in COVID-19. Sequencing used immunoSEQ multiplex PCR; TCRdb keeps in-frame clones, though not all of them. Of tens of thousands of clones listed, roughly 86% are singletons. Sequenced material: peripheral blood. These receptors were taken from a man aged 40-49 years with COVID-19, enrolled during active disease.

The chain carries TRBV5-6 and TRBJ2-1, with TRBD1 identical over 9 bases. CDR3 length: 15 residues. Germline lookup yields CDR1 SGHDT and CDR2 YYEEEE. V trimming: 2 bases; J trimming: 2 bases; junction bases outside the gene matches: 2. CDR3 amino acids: CASSFDRGTYNEQFF. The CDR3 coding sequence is TGTGCCAGCAGCTTTGACAGGGGGACCTACAATGAGCAGTTCTTC.

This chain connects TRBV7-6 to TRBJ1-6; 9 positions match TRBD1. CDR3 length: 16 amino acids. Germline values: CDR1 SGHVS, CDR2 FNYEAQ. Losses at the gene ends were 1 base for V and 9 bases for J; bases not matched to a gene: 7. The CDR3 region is CASSLGGQGIGSPLHF. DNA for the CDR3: TGTGCCAGCAGCTTAGGGGGACAGGGTATCGGTTCACCCCTCCACTTT. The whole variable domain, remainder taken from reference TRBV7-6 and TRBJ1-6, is GAGVSQSPRYKVTKRGQDVALRCDPISGHVSLYWYRQALGQGPEFLTYFNYEAQQDKSGLPNDRFSAERPEGSISTLTIQRTEQRDSAMYRCASSLGGQGIGSPLHFGNGTRLTVT.

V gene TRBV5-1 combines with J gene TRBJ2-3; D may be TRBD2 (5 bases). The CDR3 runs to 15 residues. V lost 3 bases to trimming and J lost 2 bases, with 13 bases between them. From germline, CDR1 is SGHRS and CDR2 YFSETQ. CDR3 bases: TGCGCCAGCAGCTATCGGCTGGGAGACACAGATACGCAGTATTTT. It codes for CASSYRLGDTDTQYF.

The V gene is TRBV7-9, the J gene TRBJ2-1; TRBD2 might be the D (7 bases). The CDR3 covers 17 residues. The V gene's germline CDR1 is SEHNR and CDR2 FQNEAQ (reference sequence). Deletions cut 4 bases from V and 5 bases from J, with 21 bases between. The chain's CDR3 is CASSSQETGGPHNEQFF. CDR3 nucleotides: TGTGCCAGCAGCTCCCAGGAGACGGGGGGCCCTCACAATGAGCAGTTCTTC.

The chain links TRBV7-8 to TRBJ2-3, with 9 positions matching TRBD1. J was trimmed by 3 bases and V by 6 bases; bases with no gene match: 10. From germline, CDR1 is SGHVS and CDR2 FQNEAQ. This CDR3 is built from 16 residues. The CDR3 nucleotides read TGTGCCAGCAGTCCCTGGGGGACAGGGTTTACAGATACGCAGTATTTT. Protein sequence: CASSPWGTGFTDTQYF. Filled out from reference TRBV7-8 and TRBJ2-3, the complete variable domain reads GAGVSQSPRYKVAKRGQDVALRCDPISGHVSLFWYQQALGQGPEFLTYFQNEAQLDKSGLPSDRFFAERPEGSVSTLKIQRTQQEDSAVYLCASSPWGTGFTDTQYFGPGTRLTVL.

The DNA of the CDR3 is TGTGCCAGAGAACGGGGTCCTGATTCACCCCTCCACTTT. Amino acid sequence: CARERGPDSPLHF. The V call is TRBV5-3, the J call TRBJ1-6, with unresolved D. TRBV5-3 is an open reading frame, and its role is uncertain. The CDR3 has 13 amino acids. The V end lost 7 bases, the J end lost 8 bases, and 13 bases lay between the germline ends.

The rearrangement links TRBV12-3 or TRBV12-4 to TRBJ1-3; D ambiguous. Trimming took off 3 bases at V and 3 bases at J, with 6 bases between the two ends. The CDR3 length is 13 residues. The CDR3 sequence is CASSFGGGNTIYF. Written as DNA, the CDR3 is TGTGCCAGCAGTTTCGGAGGTGGAAACACCATATATTTT.

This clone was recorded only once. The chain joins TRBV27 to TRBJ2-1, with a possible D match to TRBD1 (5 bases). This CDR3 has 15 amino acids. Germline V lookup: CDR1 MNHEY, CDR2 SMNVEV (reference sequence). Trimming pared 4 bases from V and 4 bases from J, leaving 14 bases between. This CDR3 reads CASSYVVAGYNEQFF. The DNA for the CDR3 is TGTGCCAGCAGTTATGTGGTAGCAGGGTACAATGAGCAGTTCTTC.

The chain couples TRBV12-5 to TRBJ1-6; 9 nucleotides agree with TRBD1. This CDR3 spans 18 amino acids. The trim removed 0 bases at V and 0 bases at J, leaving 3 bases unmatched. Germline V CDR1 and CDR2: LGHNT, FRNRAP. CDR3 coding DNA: TGTGCTAGTGGTTTGGTGGGGACAGGGAGCTCCTATAATTCACCCCTCCACTTT. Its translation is CASGLVGTGSSYNSPLHF. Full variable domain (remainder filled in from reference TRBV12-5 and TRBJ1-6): DARVTQTPRHKVTEMGQEVTMRCQPILGHNTVFWYRQTMMQGLELLAYFRNRAPLDDSGMPKDRFSAEMPDATLATLKIQPSEPRDSAVYFCASGLVGTGSSYNSPLHFGNGTRLTVT.

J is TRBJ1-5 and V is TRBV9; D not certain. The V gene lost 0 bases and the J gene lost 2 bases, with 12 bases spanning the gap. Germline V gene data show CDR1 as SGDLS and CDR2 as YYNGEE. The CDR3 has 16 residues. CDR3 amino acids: CASSVGPGGGNQPQHF. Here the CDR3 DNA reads TGTGCCAGCAGCGTAGGACCCGGCGGGGGCAATCAGCCCCAGCATTTT.

CDR3 sequence: CASRVQGSGGELFF. The CDR3, as DNA: TGTGCCAGCAGGGTACAGGGATCCGGCGGGGAGCTGTTTTTT. The V call is TRBV6-5, the J call TRBJ2-2, with D tentatively TRBD1 (6 bases). Trimming took 6 bases from V and 7 from J, leaving 15 bases between them. This CDR3 region has 14 residues. CDR1 is MNHEY, CDR2 SVGAGI, per germline.

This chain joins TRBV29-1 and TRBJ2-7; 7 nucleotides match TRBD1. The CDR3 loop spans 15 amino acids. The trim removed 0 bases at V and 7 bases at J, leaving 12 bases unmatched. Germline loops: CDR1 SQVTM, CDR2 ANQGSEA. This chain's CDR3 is CSVEEGGSRIVEQYF. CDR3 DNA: TGCAGCGTTGAAGAAGGGGGCAGCCGAATCGTAGAGCAGTACTTC.

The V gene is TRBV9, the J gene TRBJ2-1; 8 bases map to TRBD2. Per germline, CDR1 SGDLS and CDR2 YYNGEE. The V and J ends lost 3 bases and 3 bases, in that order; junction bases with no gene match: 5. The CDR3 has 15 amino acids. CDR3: CASSGRTSGYNEQFF. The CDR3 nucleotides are TGTGCCAGCAGCGGTCGAACTAGCGGCTACAATGAGCAGTTCTTC.

The CDR3 loop reads CASSDLPGVSSTDTQYF. Here the CDR3 DNA reads TGCGCCAGCAGTGACTTACCGGGAGTTTCTAGCACAGATACGCAGTATTTT. V and J are TRBV10-1 and TRBJ2-3; TRBD2 is a possible D gene (6 bases). The CDR3 covers 17 residues. V gave up 3 bases and J gave up 0 bases, with 16 bases separating them. The germline CDR1 and CDR2 sequences are WNHNN and SYGVQD (reference sequence).

The chain's CDR3 is CASSAGQGAIQGYTF. CDR3 DNA: TGTGCCAGCAGTGCCGGACAGGGGGCGATTCAGGGCTACACCTTC. This rearrangement joins TRBV2 to TRBJ1-2; TRBD1 matches at 11 bases. This CDR3 contains 15 residues. Germline CDR1 is SNHLY and CDR2 is FYNNEI. J gave up 8 bases and V 4 bases, and 9 bases lay outside the gene matches.

CDR3 residues: CACRQAGETQYF. The CDR3 DNA reads TGTGCCTGCCGACAGGCCGGGGAGACCCAGTACTTC. V and J are TRBV30 and TRBJ2-5, with D maybe TRBD1 (6 bases). Trimming removed 6 bases from V and 5 bases from J, with 13 bases in between. The CDR3 totals 12 residues. The V gene's germline CDR1 is GTSNPN and CDR2 SVGIG (reference sequence).

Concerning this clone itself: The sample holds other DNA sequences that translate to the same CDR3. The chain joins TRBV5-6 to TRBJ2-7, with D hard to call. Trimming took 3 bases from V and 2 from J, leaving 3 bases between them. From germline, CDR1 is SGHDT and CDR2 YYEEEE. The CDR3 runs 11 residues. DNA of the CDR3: TGTGCCAGCAGCTCGGCCTACGAGCAGTACTTC. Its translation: CASSSAYEQYF.

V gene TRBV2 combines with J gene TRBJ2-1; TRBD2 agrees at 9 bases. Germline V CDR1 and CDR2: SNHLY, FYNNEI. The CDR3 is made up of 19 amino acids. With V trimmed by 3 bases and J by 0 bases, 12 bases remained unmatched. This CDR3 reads CASSEMRGGASSSYNEQFF. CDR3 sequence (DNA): TGTGCCAGCAGTGAGATGCGGGGGGGGGCCTCTAGCTCCTACAATGAGCAGTTCTTC.

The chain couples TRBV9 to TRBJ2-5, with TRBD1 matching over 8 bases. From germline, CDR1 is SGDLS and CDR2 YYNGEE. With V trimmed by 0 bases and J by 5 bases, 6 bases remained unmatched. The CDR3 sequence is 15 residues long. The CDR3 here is CASSVGTGLFETQYF. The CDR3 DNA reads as TGTGCCAGCAGCGTAGGGACAGGGTTGTTCGAGACCCAGTACTTC.

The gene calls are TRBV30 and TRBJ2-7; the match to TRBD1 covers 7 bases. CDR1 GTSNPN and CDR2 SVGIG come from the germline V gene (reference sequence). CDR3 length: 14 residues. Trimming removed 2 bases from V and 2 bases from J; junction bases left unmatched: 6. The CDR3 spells CAWSHRDRAYEQYF. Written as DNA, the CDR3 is TGTGCCTGGAGTCACCGGGACAGAGCCTACGAGCAGTACTTC. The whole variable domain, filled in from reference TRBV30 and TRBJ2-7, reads SQTIHQWPATLVQPVGSPLSLECTVEGTSNPNLYWYRQAAGRGLQLLFYSVGIGQISSEVPQNLSASRPQDRQFILSSKKLLLSDSGFYLCAWSHRDRAYEQYFGPGTRLTVT.

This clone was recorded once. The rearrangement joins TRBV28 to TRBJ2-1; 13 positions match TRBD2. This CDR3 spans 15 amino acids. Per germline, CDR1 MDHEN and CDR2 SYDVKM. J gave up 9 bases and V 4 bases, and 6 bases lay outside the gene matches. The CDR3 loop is CASSSLAGGPGEQFF. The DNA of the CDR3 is TGTGCCAGCAGTTCACTAGCGGGGGGGCCGGGTGAGCAGTTCTTC.

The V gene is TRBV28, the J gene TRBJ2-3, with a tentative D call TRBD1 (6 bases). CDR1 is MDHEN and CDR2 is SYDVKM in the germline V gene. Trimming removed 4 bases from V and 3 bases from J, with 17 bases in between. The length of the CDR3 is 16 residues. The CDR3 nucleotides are TGTGCCAGCAGTTCCCCGGCAGGGGATTTAACAGATACGCAGTATTTT. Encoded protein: CASSSPAGDLTDTQYF.

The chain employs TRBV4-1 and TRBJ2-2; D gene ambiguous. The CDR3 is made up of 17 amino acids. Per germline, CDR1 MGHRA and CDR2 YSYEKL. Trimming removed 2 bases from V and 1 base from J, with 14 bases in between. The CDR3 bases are TGCGCCAGCAGCCAACCACTCCGCGACAAGAACACCGGGGAGCTGTTTTTT. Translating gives CASSQPLRDKNTGELFF.

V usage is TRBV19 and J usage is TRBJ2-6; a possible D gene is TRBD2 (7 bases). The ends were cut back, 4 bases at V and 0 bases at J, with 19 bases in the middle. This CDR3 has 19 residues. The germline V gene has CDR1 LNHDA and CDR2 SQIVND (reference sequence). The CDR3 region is CASSTPALGGLSGANVLTF. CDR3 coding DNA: TGTGCCAGTAGTACGCCCGCTCTGGGGGGGCTCTCTGGGGCCAACGTCCTGACTTTC.

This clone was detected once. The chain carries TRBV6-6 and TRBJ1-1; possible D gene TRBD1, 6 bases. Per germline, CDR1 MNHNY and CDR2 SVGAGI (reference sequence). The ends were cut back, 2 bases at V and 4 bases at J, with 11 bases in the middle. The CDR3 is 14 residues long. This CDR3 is CASSYTGSGTEAFF. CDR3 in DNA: TGTGCCAGCAGTTACACAGGGTCGGGCACTGAAGCTTTCTTT.

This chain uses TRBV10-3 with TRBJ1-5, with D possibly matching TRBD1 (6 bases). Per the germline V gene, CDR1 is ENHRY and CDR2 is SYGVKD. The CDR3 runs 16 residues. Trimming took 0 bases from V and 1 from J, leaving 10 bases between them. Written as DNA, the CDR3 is TGTGCCATCAGTGAGTCCGTACAGGGAAGCAATCAGCCCCAGCATTTT. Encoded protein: CAISESVQGSNQPQHF.

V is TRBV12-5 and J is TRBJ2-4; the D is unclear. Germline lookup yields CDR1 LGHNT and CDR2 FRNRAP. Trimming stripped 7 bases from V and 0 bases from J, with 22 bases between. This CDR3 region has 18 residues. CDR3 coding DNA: TGTGCTAGTGTCCGGCCCCCCCAGGTAATACTAGCCAAAAACATTCAGTACTTC. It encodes CASVRPPQVILAKNIQYF. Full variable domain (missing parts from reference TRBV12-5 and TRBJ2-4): DARVTQTPRHKVTEMGQEVTMRCQPILGHNTVFWYRQTMMQGLELLAYFRNRAPLDDSGMPKDRFSAEMPDATLATLKIQPSEPRDSAVYFCASVRPPQVILAKNIQYFGAGTRLSVL.